A selection of T cell receptor beta chains follows, all from one sample in a study of T cell repertoires in cytomegalovirus infection. Their antigen targets remain unknown. TCRdb reprocessed the reads with MiXCR, giving one entry per CDR3 protein. The sample comprises fewer than 900,000 distinct CDR3 sequences, under 35% of which are singletons, and about an eighth rests with the top ten. Sequenced here: cultured CD8+ T cells from PBMCs, sampled from culture after CMV antigen stimulation. The receptors here all came from a human donor in good health (CMV status not recorded). Some clones in this sample may be carry-over from other donors' samples. CDR3s include the opening cysteine and the closing phenylalanine or tryptophan. A D gene is named only where the DNA matches it firmly. Clone size is stated in some rows and not others, as once, few, many or a class when expanded.

CDR3 protein: CASSQESGELFF
CDR3 DNA: TGCGCCAGCAGCCAAGAGAGTGGGGAGCTGTTTTTT
D gene: -
V gene: TRBV4-1
clone size: once
J gene: TRBJ2-2
CDR3 length: 12

CDR3 protein: CASSETRGSYNEQFF
CDR3 DNA: TGTGCCAGCAGTGAAACCAGGGGCAGTTACAATGAGCAGTTCTTC
D gene: -
V gene: TRBV6-1
clone size: few
J gene: TRBJ2-1
CDR3 length: 15

CDR3 protein: CASTGQGGPEAFF
CDR3 DNA: TGTGCCAGCACCGGGCAGGGGGGGCCGGAAGCTTTCTTT
D gene: TRBD1
V gene: TRBV7-9
clone size: -
J gene: TRBJ1-1
CDR3 length: 13

CDR3 protein: CSARDFRGGQRTGELFF
CDR3 DNA: TGCAGTGCTAGAGACTTCCGCGGGGGGCAGCGCACCGGGGAGCTGTTTTTT
D gene: TRBD2
V gene: TRBV20-1
clone size: -
J gene: TRBJ2-2
CDR3 length: 17

CDR3 protein: CASSEYTGEQPQHF
CDR3 DNA: TGTGCCAGCAGTGAATATACAGGGGAACAGCCCCAGCATTTT
D gene: TRBD1
V gene: TRBV6-1
clone size: few
J gene: TRBJ1-5
CDR3 length: 14

CDR3 protein: CASSLLPRQFNAYNEQFF
CDR3 DNA: TGTGCCAGCAGTTTGCTGCCCCGACAATTCAACGCCTACAATGAGCAGTTCTTC
D gene: -
V gene: TRBV6-5
clone size: few
J gene: TRBJ2-1
CDR3 length: 18

CDR3 protein: CASSLDPEPNYGYTF
CDR3 DNA: TGTGCCAGCAGCTTGGATCCGGAGCCTAACTATGGCTACACCTTC
D gene: -
V gene: TRBV5-6
clone size: few
J gene: TRBJ1-2
CDR3 length: 15

CDR3 protein: CASSLGASLGETQYF
CDR3 DNA: TGTGCCAGCAGCTTAGGGGCGTCCCTAGGGGAGACCCAGTACTTC
D gene: -
V gene: TRBV7-2
clone size: -
J gene: TRBJ2-5
CDR3 length: 15

CDR3 protein: CASSLADSLYEQYF
CDR3 DNA: TGTGCCAGCAGCTTAGCTGACAGTCTATACGAGCAGTACTTC
D gene: -
V gene: TRBV7-6
clone size: few
J gene: TRBJ2-7
CDR3 length: 14

CDR3 protein: CASSLAIDNEQFF
CDR3 DNA: TGTGCCAGCAGCTTAGCGATCGACAATGAGCAGTTCTTC
D gene: -
V gene: TRBV7-9
clone size: -
J gene: TRBJ2-1
CDR3 length: 13

CDR3 protein: CASSDQAHQPQHF
CDR3 DNA: TGTGCCAGCAGTGACCAGGCCCATCAGCCCCAGCATTTT
D gene: -
V gene: TRBV6-1
clone size: many
J gene: TRBJ1-5
CDR3 length: 13

CDR3 protein: CAISELPGFSNQPQHF
CDR3 DNA: TGTGCCATCAGTGAGCTTCCGGGATTTAGCAATCAGCCCCAGCATTTT
D gene: -
V gene: TRBV10-3
clone size: few
J gene: TRBJ1-5
CDR3 length: 16

CDR3 protein: CSVEERGEPRTQYF
CDR3 DNA: TGCAGCGTTGAAGAGCGAGGGGAACCAAGGACCCAGTACTTC
D gene: -
V gene: TRBV29-1
clone size: few
J gene: TRBJ2-5
CDR3 length: 14

CDR3 protein: CASAGDPYGYTF
CDR3 DNA: TGTGCCAGCGCGGGGGACCCCTATGGCTACACCTTC
D gene: -
V gene: TRBV7-9
clone size: few
J gene: TRBJ1-2
CDR3 length: 12

CDR3 protein: CASSEDTGNISTDTQYF
CDR3 DNA: TGTGCCAGCAGTGAAGACACAGGGAACATAAGCACAGATACGCAGTATTTT
D gene: -
V gene: TRBV2
clone size: many
J gene: TRBJ2-3
CDR3 length: 17

CDR3 protein: CASSFLDRNQPQHF
CDR3 DNA: TGTGCCAGCAGTTTCCTGGACAGAAATCAGCCCCAGCATTTT
D gene: -
V gene: TRBV6-6
clone size: -
J gene: TRBJ1-5
CDR3 length: 14

CDR3 protein: CASSGRAGTEAFF
CDR3 DNA: TGTGCCAGCAGCGGCAGGGCGGGGACTGAAGCTTTCTTT
D gene: -
V gene: TRBV5-4
clone size: -
J gene: TRBJ1-1
CDR3 length: 13

CDR3 protein: CASSLGGGVSNTGELFF
CDR3 DNA: TGTGCCAGCAGCTTAGGTGGCGGGGTCTCGAACACCGGGGAGCTGTTTTTT
D gene: -
V gene: TRBV7-2
clone size: many
J gene: TRBJ2-2
CDR3 length: 17

CDR3 protein: CASSSHPLGRSVLTF
CDR3 DNA: TGTGCCAGCAGTTCCCACCCCCTGGGACGCAGCGTCCTGACTTTC
D gene: -
V gene: TRBV6-8
clone size: -
J gene: TRBJ2-6
CDR3 length: 15

CDR3 protein: CASSPSRSAGELFF
CDR3 DNA: TGTGCCAGCAGCCCGTCTCGAAGTGCCGGGGAGCTGTTTTTT
D gene: -
V gene: TRBV11-2
clone size: -
J gene: TRBJ2-2
CDR3 length: 14

CDR3 protein: CASSSSGQGSGNTIYF
CDR3 DNA: TGTGCCAGCAGCTCCTCGGGACAGGGCTCTGGAAACACCATATATTTT
D gene: TRBD1
V gene: TRBV7-9
clone size: -
J gene: TRBJ1-3
CDR3 length: 16

CDR3 protein: CASSQGQGTPDNEQFF
CDR3 DNA: TGTGCCAGCAGCCAAGGACAGGGGACACCAGACAATGAGCAGTTCTTC
D gene: TRBD1
V gene: TRBV11-1
clone size: -
J gene: TRBJ2-1
CDR3 length: 16

CDR3 protein: CASSLTAYGSYTF
CDR3 DNA: TGTGCCAGCAGTTTAACAGCCTACGGGAGCTACACCTTC
D gene: -
V gene: TRBV12-3/TRBV12-4
clone size: few
J gene: TRBJ1-2
CDR3 length: 13

CDR3 protein: CSGAGTVFKGEAFF
CDR3 DNA: TGCAGCGGCGCCGGGACAGTCTTTAAGGGGGAAGCTTTCTTT
D gene: TRBD1
V gene: TRBV29-1
clone size: few
J gene: TRBJ1-1
CDR3 length: 14